This is a list of T cell receptor beta chains from one sample in a study of T cell responses to AZD1222 COVID-19 vaccine. Method: immunoSEQ multiplex PCR; TCRdb's copy keeps in-frame clones and lacks some. The data contain about 100,000 clones, roughly nine tenths of them seen just once; the ten biggest clones take up 16%. The sample in question was peripheral blood, obtained on day 0 of AZD1222 vaccination. Source of these receptors: an adult in good health. The CDR3 runs from the conserved cysteine through the conserved F or W. Fields, in order: V gene, J gene, clone size, CDR3 protein. Where a row states a size, it is once, few, many or the class of an expanded clone; other rows omit it.

v_call: TRBV9
j_call: TRBJ1-4
clone_size: .
cdr3_aa: CASSARNDEKLFF

v_call: TRBV7-9
j_call: TRBJ2-1
clone_size: .
cdr3_aa: CASSPVLAGEGEQFF

v_call: TRBV18
j_call: TRBJ2-7
clone_size: .
cdr3_aa: CASSPPAGGPTEQYF

v_call: TRBV28
j_call: TRBJ1-1
clone_size: .
cdr3_aa: CASIVPGSRGTEAFF

v_call: TRBV6-5
j_call: TRBJ1-2
clone_size: .
cdr3_aa: CASSYSPMGTNYGYTF

v_call: TRBV6-5
j_call: TRBJ1-2
clone_size: .
cdr3_aa: CASSYSYGDYGYTF

v_call: TRBV5-5
j_call: TRBJ1-5
clone_size: few
cdr3_aa: CASSLDRGFGPQHF

v_call: TRBV30
j_call: TRBJ1-1
clone_size: once
cdr3_aa: CAWSGAGDLNTEAFF

v_call: TRBV6-5
j_call: TRBJ1-5
clone_size: .
cdr3_aa: CASSYGTGLNQPQHF

v_call: TRBV5-6
j_call: TRBJ2-1
clone_size: .
cdr3_aa: CASSLWTGPYNEQFF